These 26 T cell receptor beta chains were all obtained from the same sample, sequenced in a study of T cell repertoires in ileal Crohn's disease (dated by TCRdb to the late 2010s). Receptor amplification or capture employed the immunoSEQ multiplex PCR assay. TCRdb took over this immuneACCESS table, retaining in-frame rearrangements with V and J assigned. Such tables are incomplete; in checked studies, under half of the missing clones stem from an unresolved V gene, and the remainder is unexplained. This sample lists over 8,500 clones; about four fifths were detected once. Of the sample, around 6.9% is held by the ten largest clones. The sample's time point label, decoded: neoterminal ileum biopsy at postoperative endoscopy, about 6 months after surgery. Sequenced material: ileal tissue. These receptors all stem from an adult with Crohn's disease.

The genes are TRBV2 and TRBJ2-2; weak D call: TRBD1 (6 bases). The CDR3 is made up of 13 amino acids. The germline V gene encodes CDR1 SNHLY and CDR2 FYNNEI. With 7 bases removed from V and 1 base from J, the gap between germline ends came to 7 bases. The DNA for the CDR3 is TGTGCCAGCAACAGGGAGAACACCGGGGAGCTGTTTTTT. Translating gives CASNRENTGELFF.

This chain joins TRBV10-3 and TRBJ2-6, with D possibly TRBD1 on 6 matching bases. The CDR3 extends over 18 amino acids. Germline CDR1 and CDR2: ENHRY and SYGVKD. V lost 2 bases, J lost 0 bases, and 14 bases lay in between. Here the CDR3 DNA reads TGTGCCATCAGTGAGAAGGCAGGGGTTAGCTCTGGGGCCAACGTCCTGACTTTC. This gives the protein CAISEKAGVSSGANVLTF.

This sequence joins TRBV4-1 and TRBJ2-3; a weak D match, TRBD1 (6 bases). Per the germline V gene, CDR1 is MGHRA and CDR2 is YSYEKL. There are 14 residues in the CDR3. With 0 bases removed from V and 4 bases from J, the gap between germline ends came to 8 bases. The CDR3 loop reads CASSQDYRADTQYF. CDR3 nucleotides: TGCGCCAGCAGCCAAGACTACAGGGCAGATACGCAGTATTTT.

The V and J genes are TRBV4-1 and TRBJ2-7, with a possible D match to TRBD1 (5 bases). The CDR3 loop spans 15 amino acids. V lost 0 bases and J lost 6, with 15 bases in between. Germline V lookup: CDR1 MGHRA, CDR2 YSYEKL. CDR3 in DNA: TGCGCCAGCAGCCAAGATTTTAAGTCCAGGGCCGAGCAGTACTTC. It yields the protein CASSQDFKSRAEQYF.

The CDR3 DNA sequence: TGTGCTAGTGGCGCTCGGCCCGAGGGGGCGAGAAACACCATATATTTT. It translates to CASGARPEGARNTIYF. The chain carries TRBV12-5 and TRBJ1-3; 7 nucleotides match TRBD1. V lost 6 bases to trimming and J lost 5 bases; unmatched junction nucleotides: 13. Germline assignment: CDR1 LGHNT and CDR2 FRNRAP. The CDR3 totals 16 residues.

The chain couples TRBV15 to TRBJ1-1; D gene unclear. The CDR3 extends over 13 amino acids. Trimming left V 0 bases short and J 1 base short, with 3 bases between. Germline V gene sequence: CDR1 LNHNV, CDR2 YYDKDF (reference sequence). The CDR3 loop is CATSRERNTEAFF. CDR3 DNA sequence: TGTGCCACCAGCAGAGAGCGGAACACTGAAGCTTTCTTT.

The chain has TRBV4-1 and TRBJ2-3; D perhaps matches TRBD2 (5 bases). V was pared by 4 bases and J by 2 bases, with 19 bases between. Germline lookup yields CDR1 MGHRA and CDR2 YSYEKL. This CDR3 spans 17 amino acids. CDR3 residues: CASSRLTGIANTDTQYF. DNA of the CDR3: TGCGCCAGCAGCCGACTTACGGGAATTGCCAACACAGATACGCAGTATTTT.

The V call is TRBV18, the J call TRBJ1-2; 7 bases fit TRBD1. The CDR3 consists of 13 residues. V shed 4 bases, J shed 2 bases, and the junction held 1 base outside the gene matches. Per the germline V gene, CDR1 is KGHSH and CDR2 is LQKENI. CDR3 in amino acids: CASSRGQNYGYTF. The CDR3 coding sequence is TGTGCCAGCTCACGGGGACAGAACTATGGCTACACCTTC.

V is TRBV19 and J is TRBJ2-1; 13 bases are a match to TRBD2. CDR3 length: 17 residues. V lost 5 bases, J lost 7 bases, and 11 bases stayed unmatched. Germline CDR1 is LNHDA and CDR2 is SQIVND (reference sequence). The CDR3, as DNA: TGTGCCAGTAGTCCGGGGGGACTAGCGGGGATGCAAAATGAGCAGTTCTTC. Translating gives CASSPGGLAGMQNEQFF.

The V and J genes are TRBV5-1 and TRBJ1-2; unclear D gene. V lost 2 bases to trimming and J lost 4 bases, with 6 bases between them. The CDR3 contains 12 residues. Germline V CDR1 and CDR2: SGHRS, YFSETQ. The CDR3 region is CASSFSFYGYTF. For the CDR3, the DNA is TGCGCCAGCAGCTTCTCCTTCTATGGCTACACCTTC.

This chain joins TRBV2 and TRBJ1-1; D remains unclear. Trimming pared 5 bases from V and 1 base from J, leaving 11 bases between. The CDR3 runs 14 residues. Per the germline V gene, CDR1 is SNHLY and CDR2 is FYNNEI. Written as DNA, the CDR3 is TGTGCCAGCAGTCAGGAAGGAACGAACACTGAAGCTTTCTTT. Translating it yields CASSQEGTNTEAFF.

The DNA for the CDR3 is TGTGCCAGCAGCTTCGACAGAGACACTGAAGCTTTCTTT. Its protein product is CASSFDRDTEAFF. The chain couples TRBV7-7 to TRBJ1-1; TRBD1 might be the D (5 bases). CDR3 length equals 13 residues. The ends were cut back, 3 bases at V and 3 bases at J, with 8 bases in the middle. CDR1 and CDR2 (germline): SSHAT, FNYEAQ (reference sequence).

The V and J genes are TRBV27 and TRBJ1-4; 9 bases agree with TRBD1. Looked up from germline, CDR1 is MNHEY and CDR2 is SMNVEV (reference sequence). Trimming cost V 3 bases and J 7 bases; bases outside gene matches: 6. This CDR3 comprises 15 residues. The CDR3 DNA sequence: TGTGCCAGCAGTTTGTCTAGGACAGGGGCTGAAAAACTGTTTTTT. Its translation is CASSLSRTGAEKLFF. Looking up the rest from reference TRBV27 and TRBJ1-4 gives the full variable domain: EAQVTQNPRYLITVTGKKLTVTCSQNMNHEYMSWYRQDPGLGLRQIYYSMNVEVTDKGDVPEGYKVSRKEKRNFPLILESPSPNQTSLYFCASSLSRTGAEKLFFGSGTQLSVL.

The CDR3 spells CASSRLRDSYGYTF. The CDR3 nucleotides are TGTGCCAGCAGTCGCTTAAGGGACAGCTATGGCTACACCTTC. This chain uses TRBV27 with TRBJ1-2; 7 positions agree with TRBD1. The CDR3 is 14 amino acids. The germline V gene has CDR1 MNHEY and CDR2 SMNVEV (reference sequence). Germline trimming cut 5 bases from V and 4 bases from J; bases unmatched to any gene: 7.

The chain links TRBV6-6 to TRBJ1-2; D is unclear. The CDR3 contains 12 residues. In germline, CDR1 is MNHNY, CDR2 SVGAGI (reference sequence). V lost 10 bases, J lost 6 bases, and 15 bases lay in between. CDR3 loop: CATITPRDGYTF. The DNA of the CDR3 is TGTGCCACTATCACTCCCCGGGATGGCTACACCTTC.

CDR3 region: CASSLGQGMNTEAFF. The CDR3 DNA reads TGTGCCAGCAGCCTAGGGCAGGGGATGAACACTGAAGCTTTCTTT. The chain employs TRBV11-2 and TRBJ1-1; tentatively, D is TRBD1 (6 bases). Germline CDR1 and CDR2: SGHAT and FQNNGV. V was shortened by 5 bases and J by 0 bases, with 13 bases between the two germline ends. This CDR3 is 15 amino acids long.

V is TRBV9 and J is TRBJ1-6; a possible D gene is TRBD1 (5 bases). Trimming pared 2 bases from V and 9 bases from J, leaving 9 bases between. This CDR3 is 13 amino acids long. Germline CDR1 is SGDLS and CDR2 is YYNGEE. CDR3 sequence (DNA): TGTGCCAGCAGCGTGACAGAGAGTTCACCCCTCCACTTT. It translates to CASSVTESSPLHF.

The CDR3 nucleotides read TGTGCCACCAGCAGTGGGACAGGGGTTTCACCCCTCCACTTT. This translates into CATSSGTGVSPLHF. The chain uses TRBV15 and TRBJ1-6, with 10 bases aligning to TRBD1. CDR1 is LNHNV and CDR2 is YYDKDF in the germline V gene (reference sequence). There are 14 residues in the CDR3. J lost 9 bases, V lost 3 bases, and 2 bases had no gene match.

The rearrangement uses TRBV7-9 and TRBJ2-5; TRBD2 might be the D (6 bases). Gene TRBJ2-7 matches the end of the DNA better, so the J call may be wrong. This CDR3 has 19 residues. Germline V gives CDR1 SEHNR, CDR2 FQNEAQ (reference sequence). CDR3 region: CASSFFGLSSYHLRHEQYF. The CDR3 DNA reads TGTGCCAGCAGCTTCTTTGGACTATCCAGCTACCACCTCCGGCACGAGCAGTACTTC.

The chain combines TRBV23-1 with TRBJ1-6, with 9 positions matching TRBD1. TRBV23-1 is an ORF; its function is uncertain. V was pared by 8 bases and J by 7 bases, with 9 bases of the junction left unmatched. The CDR3 has 15 amino acids. The CDR3 bases are TGCGCCAGCGCCCTCGGGACAGGGTTAAATTCACCCCTCCACTTT. Its translation is CASALGTGLNSPLHF.

This clone was observed a single time. This sequence joins TRBV6-1 and TRBJ1-5, with D maybe TRBD1 (6 bases). CDR1 and CDR2 from the germline V gene are MNHNS and SASEGT. Trimming stripped 2 bases from V and 3 bases from J, with 11 bases between. This CDR3 has 15 amino acids. CDR3 sequence reads: CASSESGGPNQPQHF. The CDR3 DNA reads TGTGCCAGCAGTGAAAGCGGGGGCCCCAATCAGCCCCAGCATTTT.

The chain has TRBV18 and TRBJ1-1; TRBD1 is a possible D gene (5 bases). Trimming removed 0 bases from V and 3 bases from J, with 11 bases in between. CDR1 is KGHSH, CDR2 LQKENI, per germline. The CDR3 consists of 15 residues. DNA of the CDR3: TGTGCCAGCTCACCACCCTCAGGGAGGGACACTGAAGCTTTCTTT. This translates into CASSPPSGRDTEAFF.

V is TRBV12-5 and J is TRBJ1-1; D not certain. This CDR3 has 15 amino acids. CDR1 LGHNT and CDR2 FRNRAP come from the germline V gene. V was cut by 2 bases and J by 5 bases, with 15 bases left in between. The CDR3 spells CASGLYRGGETEAFF. In DNA form, the CDR3 reads TGTGCTAGTGGTTTGTACCGAGGCGGGGAGACTGAAGCTTTCTTT.

The CDR3 region has the DNA TGTGCCAGCAGTCCTAGGACAGGGACAGATACGCAGTATTTT. Amino acid sequence: CASSPRTGTDTQYF. The chain combines TRBV2 with TRBJ2-3; 8 nucleotides align to TRBD1. CDR3 length: 14 residues. The germline CDR1 and CDR2 sequences are SNHLY and FYNNEI. V lost 5 bases to trimming and J lost 3 bases; unmatched junction nucleotides: 4.

This clone was observed a few times. The rearrangement joins TRBV7-2 to TRBJ2-7; 8 nucleotides align to TRBD2. Trimming at V came to 5 bases and at J to 2 bases, leaving 8 bases not matched to a gene. The CDR3 totals 15 residues. Germline loops: CDR1 SGHTA, CDR2 FQGNSA. Here the CDR3 DNA reads TGTGCCAGCAGCCTGACCCATAGCGGGGCCTACGAGCAGTACTTC. Translation gives CASSLTHSGAYEQYF.

The V call is TRBV10-3, the J call TRBJ2-3, with D perhaps TRBD1 (6 bases). V dropped 6 bases and J dropped 4 bases, with 17 bases sitting between them. Germline V gives CDR1 ENHRY, CDR2 SYGVKD. The CDR3 extends over 15 amino acids. The CDR3 reads CAIRDHGGVSDTQYF. The CDR3 DNA is TGTGCCATCAGGGACCATGGGGGCGTATCAGATACGCAGTATTTT.